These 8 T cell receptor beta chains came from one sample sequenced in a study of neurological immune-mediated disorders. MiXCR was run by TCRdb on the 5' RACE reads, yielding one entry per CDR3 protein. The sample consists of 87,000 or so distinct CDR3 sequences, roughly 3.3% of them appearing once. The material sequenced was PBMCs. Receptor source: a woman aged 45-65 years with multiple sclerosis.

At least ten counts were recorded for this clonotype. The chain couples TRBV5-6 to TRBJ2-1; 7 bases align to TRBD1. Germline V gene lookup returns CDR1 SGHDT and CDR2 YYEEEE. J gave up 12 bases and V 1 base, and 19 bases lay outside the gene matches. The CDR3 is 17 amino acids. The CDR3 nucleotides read TGTGCCAGCAGCTTGCTGGGTGCCAGGGGGTCGCCAGTCGCGCAGTTCTTC. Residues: CASSLLGARGSPVAQFF.

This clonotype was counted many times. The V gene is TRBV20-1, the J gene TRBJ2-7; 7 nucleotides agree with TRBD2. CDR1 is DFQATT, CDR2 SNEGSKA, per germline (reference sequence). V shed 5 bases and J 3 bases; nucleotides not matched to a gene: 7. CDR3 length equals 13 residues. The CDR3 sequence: CSAPSGTGYEQYF. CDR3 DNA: TGCAGTGCTCCGAGCGGGACTGGCTACGAGCAGTACTTC.

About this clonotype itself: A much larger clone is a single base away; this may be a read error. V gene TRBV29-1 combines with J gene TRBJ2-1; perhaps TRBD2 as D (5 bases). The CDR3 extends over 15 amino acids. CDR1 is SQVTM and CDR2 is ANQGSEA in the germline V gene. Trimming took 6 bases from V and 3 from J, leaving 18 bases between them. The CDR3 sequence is CSVPRGASYYNEQFF. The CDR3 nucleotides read TGCAGCGTCCCCCGGGGAGCTAGCTACTACAATGAGCAGTTCTTC.

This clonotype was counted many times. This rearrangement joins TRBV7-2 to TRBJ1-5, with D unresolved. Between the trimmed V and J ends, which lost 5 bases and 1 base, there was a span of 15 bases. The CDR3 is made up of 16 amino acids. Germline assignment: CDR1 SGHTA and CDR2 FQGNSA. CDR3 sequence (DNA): TGTGCCAGCAGCACAAACCTACCTGGGAGCAATCAGCCCCAGCATTTT. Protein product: CASSTNLPGSNQPQHF.

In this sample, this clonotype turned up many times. CDR3 DNA: TGTGCCAGCAGCTTAGCCGTCAGTTCCTACGAGCAGTACTTC. Protein: CASSLAVSSYEQYF. V and J are TRBV7-9 and TRBJ2-7; D is uncertain. Germline V CDR1 and CDR2: SEHNR, FQNEAQ (reference sequence). This CDR3 spans 14 amino acids. Deletions cut 0 bases from V and 1 base from J, with 7 bases between.

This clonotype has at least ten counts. CDR3 region: CASSLGAGFRLSNQPQHF. CDR3 nucleotides: TGTGCCAGCAGCTTGGGTGCAGGGTTTAGACTTAGCAATCAGCCCCAGCATTTT. This chain uses TRBV5-5 with TRBJ1-5, with a possible D match to TRBD1 (5 bases). CDR3 length: 18 residues. V lost 0 bases and J 0 bases, leaving 16 bases between the germline ends. CDR1 SGHKS and CDR2 YYEKEE come from the germline V gene (reference sequence).

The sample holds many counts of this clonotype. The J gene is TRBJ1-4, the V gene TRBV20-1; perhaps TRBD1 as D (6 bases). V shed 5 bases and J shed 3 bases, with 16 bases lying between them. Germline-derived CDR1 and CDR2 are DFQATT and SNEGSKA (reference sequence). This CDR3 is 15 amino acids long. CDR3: CSAPPGARSNEKLFF. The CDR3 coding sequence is TGCAGTGCTCCCCCAGGGGCGAGGTCTAATGAAAAACTGTTTTTT.

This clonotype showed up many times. The CDR3 coding sequence is TGTGCCAGCACCCCTGGCCTAGGTTTTCACTATGGCTACACCTTC. This sequence encodes CASTPGLGFHYGYTF. The gene calls are TRBV9 and TRBJ1-2; unclear D gene. This CDR3 is built from 15 residues. The germline gives CDR1 SGDLS, CDR2 YYNGEE. Trimming left V 6 bases short and J 3 bases short, with 18 bases between.